A single sample gave rise to the 10 T cell receptor beta chains below, sequenced in a study of blood T cell repertoires in COVID-19. Clones were read by immunoSEQ multiplex PCR, and TCRdb kept only the in-frame ones, dropping some. The sample shows around 190,000 clones, under 80% of them seen only once. Sequencing was performed on peripheral blood. These receptor sequences come from a woman in her forties or fifties with acute or convalescent COVID-19.

The chain links TRBV5-1 to TRBJ1-2, with TRBD1 matching over 10 bases. CDR3 length equals 14 residues. Trimming cost V 2 bases and J 3 bases; bases outside gene matches: 1. Germline V gene sequence: CDR1 SGHRS, CDR2 YFSETQ. The chain's CDR3 is CASSLGTGDYGYTF. The CDR3 bases are TGCGCCAGCAGCTTAGGGACAGGGGACTATGGCTACACCTTC.

The rearrangement uses TRBV5-1 and TRBJ1-5; a weak D match, TRBD1 (6 bases). Germline values: CDR1 SGHRS, CDR2 YFSETQ. V was pared by 4 bases and J by 6 bases, with 11 bases between. CDR3 size: 13 residues. For the CDR3, the DNA is TGCGCCAGCAGCGGGGGCCCTGGTCAGCCCCAGCATTTT. Translation gives CASSGGPGQPQHF.

This clone was counted at least ten times. This sequence joins TRBV27 and TRBJ1-5, with 7 bases that match TRBD1. CDR1 is MNHEY and CDR2 is SMNVEV in the germline V gene (reference sequence). This CDR3 spans 15 amino acids. Unmatched junction bases numbered 3, after V lost 3 bases and J lost 1 base. DNA of the CDR3: TGTGCCAGCAGTTTTTGGGGACAGAGCAATCAGCCCCAGCATTTT. Its protein product is CASSFWGQSNQPQHF.

The chain links TRBV18 to TRBJ2-7, with 11 bases lining up with TRBD2. V shed 4 bases and J 3 bases; nucleotides not matched to a gene: 5. Per the germline V gene, CDR1 is KGHSH and CDR2 is LQKENI. This CDR3 region has 15 residues. The CDR3 nucleotides read TGTGCCAGCTCACACGCACTAGCGGGGGACTACGAGCAGTACTTC. Translated, it gives CASSHALAGDYEQYF.

This clone was detected only a few times. The genes are TRBV19 and TRBJ1-5; TRBD1 matches 7 bases. The V and J ends lost 5 bases and 2 bases, in that order; junction bases with no gene match: 6. The CDR3 spans 15 residues. Germline V gene sequence: CDR1 LNHDA, CDR2 SQIVND (reference sequence). The DNA of the CDR3 is TGTGCCAGTAGTGGCAGGGACAGTGGCAATCAGCCCCAGCATTTT. Protein sequence: CASSGRDSGNQPQHF.

The chain recombines TRBV28 with TRBJ1-5; no reliable D call. CDR1 is MDHEN and CDR2 is SYDVKM in the germline V gene. The CDR3 length is 17 residues. Trimming left V 3 bases short and J 0 bases short, with 15 bases between. The CDR3 loop reads CASSLYSGTRSNQPQHF. Here the CDR3 DNA reads TGTGCCAGCAGTTTGTATTCAGGAACCCGTAGCAATCAGCCCCAGCATTTT.

CDR3 coding DNA: TGTGCCAGCAGCTCACGAGAGACTGCAACTAATGAAAAACTGTTTTTT. It translates to CASSSRETATNEKLFF. The J gene is TRBJ1-4, the V gene TRBV7-9; D uncertain. Germline loops: CDR1 SEHNR, CDR2 FQNEAQ (reference sequence). The CDR3 consists of 16 residues. With 4 bases removed from V and 0 bases from J, the gap between germline ends came to 12 bases.

The chain carries TRBV6-5 and TRBJ2-7; TRBD1 might be the D (5 bases). With 6 bases removed from V and 0 bases from J, the gap between germline ends came to 12 bases. The CDR3 is made up of 14 amino acids. Germline CDR1 is MNHEY and CDR2 is SVGAGI. The CDR3 coding sequence is TGTGCCAGCAGGATAAGACAGAGCTCCTACGAGCAGTACTTC. This codes for CASRIRQSSYEQYF.

The CDR3 nucleotides read TGTGCCATCAGTGAACGGACAGTCTATGGCTACACCTTC. Translating it yields CAISERTVYGYTF. The chain links TRBV10-3 to TRBJ1-2; D might be TRBD1 (6 bases). V dropped 3 bases and J dropped 4 bases, with 9 bases sitting between them. There are 13 residues in the CDR3. Germline values: CDR1 ENHRY, CDR2 SYGVKD.

The chain combines TRBV2 with TRBJ2-7; possible D gene TRBD1, 6 bases. Germline V gene sequence: CDR1 SNHLY, CDR2 FYNNEI. The CDR3 has 12 residues. Trimming cost V 9 bases and J 5 bases, with 14 bases left between them. This CDR3 reads CASEWGRHEQYF. CDR3 in DNA: TGTGCCAGTGAGTGGGGGCGGCACGAGCAGTACTTC.